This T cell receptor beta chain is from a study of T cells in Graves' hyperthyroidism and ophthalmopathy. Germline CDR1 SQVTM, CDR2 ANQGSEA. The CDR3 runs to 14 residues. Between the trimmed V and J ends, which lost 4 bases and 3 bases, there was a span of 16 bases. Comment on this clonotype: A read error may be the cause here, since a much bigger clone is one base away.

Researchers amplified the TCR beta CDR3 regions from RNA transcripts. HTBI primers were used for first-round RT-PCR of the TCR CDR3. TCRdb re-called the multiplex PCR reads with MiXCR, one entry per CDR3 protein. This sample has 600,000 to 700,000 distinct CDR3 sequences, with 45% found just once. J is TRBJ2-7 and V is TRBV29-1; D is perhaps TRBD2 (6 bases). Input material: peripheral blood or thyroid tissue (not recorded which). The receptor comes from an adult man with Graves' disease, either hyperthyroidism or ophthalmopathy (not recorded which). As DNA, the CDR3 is TGCAGCGTTGGGGGGGACGCAGCCATCTACGAGCAGTACTTC. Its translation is CSVGGDAAIYEQYF.